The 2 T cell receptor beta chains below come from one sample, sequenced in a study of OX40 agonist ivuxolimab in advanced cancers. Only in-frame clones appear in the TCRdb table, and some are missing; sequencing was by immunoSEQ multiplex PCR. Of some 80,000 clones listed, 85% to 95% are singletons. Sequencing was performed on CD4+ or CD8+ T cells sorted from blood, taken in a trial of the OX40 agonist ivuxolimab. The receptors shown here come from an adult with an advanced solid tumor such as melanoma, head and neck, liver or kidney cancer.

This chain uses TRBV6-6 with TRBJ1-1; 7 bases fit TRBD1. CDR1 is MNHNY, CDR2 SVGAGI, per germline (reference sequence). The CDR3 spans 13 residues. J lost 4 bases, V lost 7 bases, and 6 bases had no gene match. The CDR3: CASNPGTVTEAFF. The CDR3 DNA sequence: TGTGCCAGCAACCCCGGGACAGTCACTGAAGCTTTCTTT.

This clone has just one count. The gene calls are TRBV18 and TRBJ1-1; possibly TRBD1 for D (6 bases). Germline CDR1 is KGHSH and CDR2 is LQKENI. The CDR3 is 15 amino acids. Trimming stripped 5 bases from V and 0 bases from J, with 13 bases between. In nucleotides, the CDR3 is TGTGCCAGCTCAACGAAACAGGGAATGAACACTGAAGCTTTCTTT. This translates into CASSTKQGMNTEAFF.